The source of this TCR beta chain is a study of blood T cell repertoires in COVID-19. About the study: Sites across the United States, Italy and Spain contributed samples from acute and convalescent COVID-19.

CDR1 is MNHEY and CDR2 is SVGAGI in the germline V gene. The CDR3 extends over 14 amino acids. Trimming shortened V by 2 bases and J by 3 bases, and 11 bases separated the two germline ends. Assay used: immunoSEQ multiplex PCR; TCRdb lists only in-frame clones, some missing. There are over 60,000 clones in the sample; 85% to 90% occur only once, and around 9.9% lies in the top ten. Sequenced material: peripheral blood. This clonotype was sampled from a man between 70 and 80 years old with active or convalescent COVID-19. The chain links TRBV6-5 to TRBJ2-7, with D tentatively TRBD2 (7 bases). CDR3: CASSYGRGSYEQYF. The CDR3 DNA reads TGTGCCAGCAGTTACGGGAGGGGGAGCTACGAGCAGTACTTC.